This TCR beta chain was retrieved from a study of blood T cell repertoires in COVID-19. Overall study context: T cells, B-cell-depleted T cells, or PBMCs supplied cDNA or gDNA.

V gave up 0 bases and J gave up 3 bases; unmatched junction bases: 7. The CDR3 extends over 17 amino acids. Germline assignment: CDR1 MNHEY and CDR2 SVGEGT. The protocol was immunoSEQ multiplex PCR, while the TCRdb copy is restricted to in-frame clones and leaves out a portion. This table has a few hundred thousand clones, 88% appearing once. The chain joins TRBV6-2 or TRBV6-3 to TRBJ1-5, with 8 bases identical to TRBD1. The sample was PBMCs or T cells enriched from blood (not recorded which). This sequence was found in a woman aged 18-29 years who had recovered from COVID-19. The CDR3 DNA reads TGTGCCAGCAGTTACTCGAGTGGACAGGGAGTCAATCAGCCCCAGCATTTT. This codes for CASSYSSGQGVNQPQHF.